The rows below give T cell receptor beta chains drawn from one sample of a study of T cell changes during pregnancy in multiple sclerosis. Clones were read by immunoSEQ multiplex PCR, and TCRdb kept only the in-frame ones, dropping some. The table records under 90,000 clones, approximately 93% of them present only once. Sample: peripheral blood, taken in the second trimester of pregnancy. The receptors come from a female donor in good health, enrolled as a control in a pregnancy study. CDR3s include the opening cysteine and the closing phenylalanine or tryptophan. A D gene is named only where the DNA matches it firmly. Rows may omit the clone size; those that give it use once, few, many or a size class.

clone_size j_call v_call d_call cdr3_aa cdr3_nt
- TRBJ2-7 TRBV28 - CASSRDSYEQYF TGTGCCAGCTCGAGGGACTCCTACGAGCAGTACTTC
- TRBJ2-7 TRBV7-9 - CASSLTPGSAAEQYF TGTGCCAGCAGCTTAACCCCCGGGAGCGCAGCCGAGCAGTACTTC
- TRBJ2-7 TRBV6-1 - CASSERSGESYEQYF TGTGCCAGCAGTGAACGCTCGGGTGAGTCCTACGAGCAGTACTTC
- TRBJ2-7 TRBV18 - CASSPGGGYSYEQYF TGTGCCAGCTCACCTGGAGGGGGCTACTCCTACGAGCAGTACTTC
- TRBJ1-3 TRBV6-5 TRBD1 CASSIDRGGNTIYF TGTGCCAGCAGTATCGACAGGGGAGGAAACACCATATATTTT
once TRBJ2-1 TRBV6-5 TRBD2 CASSYSSGSRNEQFF TGTGCCAGCAGTTACTCTAGCGGGAGTCGGAATGAGCAGTTCTTC
- TRBJ1-1 TRBV19 - CASSNRVGNTEAFF TGTGCCAGTAGTAACAGGGTCGGGAACACTGAAGCTTTCTTT
- TRBJ1-5 TRBV6-5 TRBD1 CASSRGTVNQPQHF TGTGCCAGCAGCCGCGGGACAGTCAATCAGCCCCAGCATTTT
- TRBJ1-5 TRBV6-6 - CASRPTGYQPQHF TGTGCCAGCAGGCCGACAGGATATCAGCCCCAGCATTTT
- TRBJ2-5 TRBV25-1 TRBD1 CASSIQGQQETQYF TGTGCCAGCAGTATACAGGGACAGCAAGAGACCCAGTACTTC